A single sample gave rise to the 7 T cell receptor beta chains below, sequenced in a study of CD8+ T cells in alopecia areata. cDNA serving as the sequencing template came from extracted, reverse transcribed RNA. The data were produced by immunoSEQ multiplex PCR, yet TCRdb's version contains in-frame clones alone and is incomplete. The table includes 130,000 or so clones, approximately 57% detected once. Treatment indicated: oral pan-JAK inhibitor, 5-10 mg twice daily. The specimen was CD4+ T cells sorted from blood, collected at week 4, from a patient treated with tofacitinib. These receptors were taken from a human donor with alopecia areata.

This rearrangement joins TRBV9 to TRBJ1-3; TRBD1 is a possible D gene (5 bases). The germline V gene encodes CDR1 SGDLS and CDR2 YYNGEE. This CDR3 spans 15 amino acids. The V end lost 4 bases, the J end lost 1 base, and 12 bases lay between the germline ends. CDR3 protein: CASSTREGSGNTIYF. DNA for the CDR3: TGTGCCAGCAGCACTAGGGAGGGGTCTGGAAACACCATATATTTT.

The chain couples TRBV29-1 to TRBJ2-5; 10 nucleotides match TRBD2. V shed 6 bases, J shed 3 bases, and the junction held 1 base outside the gene matches. Germline CDR1 is SQVTM and CDR2 is ANQGSEA. The CDR3 is 12 residues long. The CDR3 sequence: CSVSGGEETQYF. The CDR3 DNA is TGCAGCGTAAGCGGGGGGGAAGAGACCCAGTACTTC.

The chain couples TRBV7-2 to TRBJ2-7, with 7 bases aligning to TRBD2. The trim removed 5 bases at V and 2 bases at J, leaving 9 bases unmatched. The CDR3 has 15 amino acids. Germline values: CDR1 SGHTA, CDR2 FQGNSA. As DNA, the CDR3 is TGTGCCAGCAGCGCGAAGAGCGGGGCAACCTACGAGCAGTACTTC. This gives the protein CASSAKSGATYEQYF.

In its sample, this clone was seen a few times. The genes are TRBV30 and TRBJ2-3; 8 positions agree with TRBD2. Unmatched junction bases numbered 2, after V lost 3 bases and J lost 0 bases. This CDR3 is 14 amino acids long. The germline V gene encodes CDR1 GTSNPN and CDR2 SVGIG (reference sequence). Here the CDR3 DNA reads TGTGCCTGGAGCACTAGCGGCAGCACAGATACGCAGTATTTT. Translating gives CAWSTSGSTDTQYF.

The gene calls are TRBV9 and TRBJ1-2; D is uncertain. The CDR3 is made up of 15 amino acids. Germline CDR1 reads SGDLS; CDR2 reads YYNGEE. The V and J ends lost 0 bases and 6 bases respectively, with 15 bases between them. CDR3 nucleotide sequence: TGTGCCAGCAGCGTAGTAGTTTTGGGTAGCCATGGCTACACCTTC. Translating it yields CASSVVVLGSHGYTF.

The chain couples TRBV27 to TRBJ1-1, with TRBD1 matching over 11 bases. The V gene's germline CDR1 is MNHEY and CDR2 SMNVEV (reference sequence). CDR3 length: 14 amino acids. After removal of 3 bases from V and 12 bases from J, the junction contained 9 bases not matched to a gene. The DNA for the CDR3 is TGTGCCAGCAGTTTCCGCACCGGGACAGGGGGGACTTTCTTT. This translates into CASSFRTGTGGTFF.

The chain carries TRBV5-6 and TRBJ1-5, with D unresolved. Germline V gene lookup returns CDR1 SGHDT and CDR2 YYEEEE. V lost 1 base and J lost 2, with 10 bases in between. The CDR3 length is 15 residues. Written as DNA, the CDR3 is TGTGCCAGCAGCTTGTATGGGCAGCGCAATCAGCCCCAGCATTTT. Protein sequence: CASSLYGQRNQPQHF.